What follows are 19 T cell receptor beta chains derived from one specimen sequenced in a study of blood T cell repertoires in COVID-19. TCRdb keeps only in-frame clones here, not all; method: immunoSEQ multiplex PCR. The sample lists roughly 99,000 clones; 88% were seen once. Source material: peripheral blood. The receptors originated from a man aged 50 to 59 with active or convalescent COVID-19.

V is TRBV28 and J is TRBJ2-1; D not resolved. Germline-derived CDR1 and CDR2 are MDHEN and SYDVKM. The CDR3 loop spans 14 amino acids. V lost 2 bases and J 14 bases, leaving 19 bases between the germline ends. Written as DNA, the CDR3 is TGTGCCAGCAGTTTACCCTTGGGCCCGGCTCTCAAGTTCTTC. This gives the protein CASSLPLGPALKFF. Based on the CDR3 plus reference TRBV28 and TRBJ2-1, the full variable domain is DVKVTQSSRYLVKRTGEKVFLECVQDMDHENMFWYRQDPGLGLRLIYFSYDVKMKEKGDIPEGYSVSREKKERFSLILESASTNQTSMYLCASSLPLGPALKFFGPGTRLTVL.

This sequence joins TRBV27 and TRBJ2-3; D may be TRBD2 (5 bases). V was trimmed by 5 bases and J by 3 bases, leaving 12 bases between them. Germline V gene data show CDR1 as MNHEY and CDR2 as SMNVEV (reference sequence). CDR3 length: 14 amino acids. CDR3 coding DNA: TGTGCCAGCAGTCCCACAACTAGTACAGATACGCAGTATTTT. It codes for CASSPTTSTDTQYF.

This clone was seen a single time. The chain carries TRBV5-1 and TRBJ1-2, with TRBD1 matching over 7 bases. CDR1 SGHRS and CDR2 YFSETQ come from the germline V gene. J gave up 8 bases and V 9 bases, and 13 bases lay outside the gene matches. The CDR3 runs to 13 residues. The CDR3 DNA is TGCGCCACCCAACCCCGGACAGGTACGGGCTACACCTTC. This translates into CATQPRTGTGYTF. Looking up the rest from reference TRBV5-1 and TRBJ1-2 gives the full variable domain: KAGVTQTPRYLIKTRGQQVTLSCSPISGHRSVSWYQQTPGQGLQFLFEYFSETQRNKGNFPGRFSGRQFSNSRSEMNVSTLELGDSALYLCATQPRTGTGYTFGSGTRLTVV.

In nucleotides, the CDR3 is TGTGCCAGCAGCTCTGGTTGGGGCGGCACATGGAACACTGAAGCTTTCTTT. Translation gives CASSSGWGGTWNTEAFF. The gene calls are TRBV7-2 and TRBJ1-1, with D perhaps matching TRBD1 (5 bases). The CDR3 runs 17 residues. Trimming took 4 bases from V and 1 from J, leaving 19 bases between them. CDR1 is SGHTA and CDR2 is FQGNSA in the germline V gene.

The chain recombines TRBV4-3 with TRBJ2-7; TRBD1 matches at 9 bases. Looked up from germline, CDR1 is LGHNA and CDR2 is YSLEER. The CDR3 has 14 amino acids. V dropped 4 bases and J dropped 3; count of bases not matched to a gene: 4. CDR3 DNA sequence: TGCGCCAGCAGCCCACGGGACAGGGTCTACGAGCAGTACTTC. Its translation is CASSPRDRVYEQYF.

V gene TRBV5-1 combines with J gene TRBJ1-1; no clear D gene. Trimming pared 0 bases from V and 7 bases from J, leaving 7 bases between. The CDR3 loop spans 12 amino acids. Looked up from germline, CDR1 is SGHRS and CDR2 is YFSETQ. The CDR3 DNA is TGCGCCAGCAGCTTGGATGGGAGTGAAGCTTTCTTT. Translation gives CASSLDGSEAFF.

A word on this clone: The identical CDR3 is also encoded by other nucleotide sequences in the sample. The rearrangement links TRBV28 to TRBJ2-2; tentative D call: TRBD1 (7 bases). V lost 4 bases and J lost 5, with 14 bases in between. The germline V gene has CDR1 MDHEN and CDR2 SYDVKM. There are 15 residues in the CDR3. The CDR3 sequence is CASSSSGGWTGELFF. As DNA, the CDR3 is TGTGCCAGCAGTTCCTCAGGGGGGTGGACCGGGGAGCTGTTTTTT.

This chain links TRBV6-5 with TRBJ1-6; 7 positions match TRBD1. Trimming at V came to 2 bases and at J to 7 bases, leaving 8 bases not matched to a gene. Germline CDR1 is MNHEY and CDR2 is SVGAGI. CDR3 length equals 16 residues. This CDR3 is CASSYRGGARNSPLHF. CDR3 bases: TGTGCCAGCAGTTACAGAGGGGGCGCGAGGAATTCACCCCTCCACTTT.

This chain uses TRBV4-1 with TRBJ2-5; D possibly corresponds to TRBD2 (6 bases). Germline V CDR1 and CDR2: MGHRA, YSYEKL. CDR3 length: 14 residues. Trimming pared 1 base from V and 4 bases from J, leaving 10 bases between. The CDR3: CASSQGRDLETQYF. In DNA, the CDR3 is TGCGCCAGCAGCCAAGGGCGGGATCTAGAGACCCAGTACTTC.

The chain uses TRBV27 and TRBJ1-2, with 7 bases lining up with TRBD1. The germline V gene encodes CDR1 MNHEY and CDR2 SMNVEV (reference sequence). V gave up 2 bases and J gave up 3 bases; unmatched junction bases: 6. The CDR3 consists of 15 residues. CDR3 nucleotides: TGTGCCAGCAGTTTAGCGGCAACAGGGGACTATGGCTACACCTTC. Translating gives CASSLAATGDYGYTF.

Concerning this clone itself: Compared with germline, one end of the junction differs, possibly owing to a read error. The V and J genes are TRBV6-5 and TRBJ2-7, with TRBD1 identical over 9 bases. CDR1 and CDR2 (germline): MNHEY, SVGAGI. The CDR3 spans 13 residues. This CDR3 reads CASSPGQGFPPDF. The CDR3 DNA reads TGTGCCAGCAGTCCGGGACAGGGTTTTCCGCCAGACTTC.

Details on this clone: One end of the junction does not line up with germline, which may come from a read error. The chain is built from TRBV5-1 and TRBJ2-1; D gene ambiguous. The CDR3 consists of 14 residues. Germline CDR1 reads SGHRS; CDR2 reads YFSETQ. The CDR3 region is CASSLAEVYNEQFF. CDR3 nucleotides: TGCGCCAGCAGTTTGGCAGAAGTATACAATGAGCAGTTCTTC.

The CDR3: CASRGGGHSGNTIYF. CDR3 DNA sequence: TGTGCCAGCAGGGGTGGGGGACACTCTGGAAACACCATATATTTT. V usage is TRBV13 and J usage is TRBJ1-3; D possibly corresponds to TRBD1 (6 bases). The CDR3 is 15 residues long. With 6 bases removed from V and 0 bases from J, the gap between germline ends came to 12 bases. Germline values: CDR1 PRHDT, CDR2 FYEKMQ (reference sequence).

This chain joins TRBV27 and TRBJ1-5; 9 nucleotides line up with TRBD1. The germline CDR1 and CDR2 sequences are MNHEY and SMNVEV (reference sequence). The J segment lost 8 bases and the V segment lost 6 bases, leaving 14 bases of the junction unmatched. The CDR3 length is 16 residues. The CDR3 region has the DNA TGTGCCAGCAGCCGGACGGCTACAGGGGGCCGTAAGCCCCAGCATTTT. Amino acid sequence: CASSRTATGGRKPQHF.

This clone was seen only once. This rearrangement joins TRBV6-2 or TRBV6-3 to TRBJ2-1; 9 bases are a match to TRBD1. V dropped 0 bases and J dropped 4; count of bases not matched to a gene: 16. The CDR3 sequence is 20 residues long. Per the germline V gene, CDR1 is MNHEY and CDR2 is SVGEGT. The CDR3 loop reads CASSYSRHTPGQGRYNEQFF. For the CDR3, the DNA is TGTGCCAGCAGTTACTCTAGACACACCCCGGGACAGGGAAGATACAATGAGCAGTTCTTC.

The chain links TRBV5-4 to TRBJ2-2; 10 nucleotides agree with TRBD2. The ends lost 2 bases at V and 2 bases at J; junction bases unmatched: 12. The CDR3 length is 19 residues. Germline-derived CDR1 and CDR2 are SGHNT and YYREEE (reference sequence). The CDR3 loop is CASSLGPLSGRTNTGELFF. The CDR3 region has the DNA TGTGCCAGCAGCTTAGGCCCCCTTAGCGGGAGGACCAACACCGGGGAGCTGTTTTTT.

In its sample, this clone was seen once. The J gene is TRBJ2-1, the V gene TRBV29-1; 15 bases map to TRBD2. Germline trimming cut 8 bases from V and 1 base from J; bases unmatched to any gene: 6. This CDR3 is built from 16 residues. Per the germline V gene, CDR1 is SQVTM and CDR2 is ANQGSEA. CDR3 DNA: TGCAGCTCATCGGGACTAGCGGGAGGATCCTACAATGAGCAGTTCTTC. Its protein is CSSSGLAGGSYNEQFF.

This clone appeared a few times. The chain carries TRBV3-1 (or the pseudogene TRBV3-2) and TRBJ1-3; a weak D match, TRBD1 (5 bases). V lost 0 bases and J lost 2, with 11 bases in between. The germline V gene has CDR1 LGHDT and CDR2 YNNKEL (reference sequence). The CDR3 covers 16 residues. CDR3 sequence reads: CASSQDRGTPGNTIYF. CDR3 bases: TGTGCCAGCAGCCAAGATCGGGGGACCCCTGGAAACACCATATATTTT.

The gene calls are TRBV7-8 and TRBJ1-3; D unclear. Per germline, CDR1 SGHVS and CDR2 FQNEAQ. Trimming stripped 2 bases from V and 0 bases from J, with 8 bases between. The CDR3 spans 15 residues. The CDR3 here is CASSLTRFSGNTIYF. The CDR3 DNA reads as TGTGCCAGCAGCTTAACACGTTTCTCTGGAAACACCATATATTTT. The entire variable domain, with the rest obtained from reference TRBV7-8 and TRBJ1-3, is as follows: GAGVSQSPRYKVAKRGQDVALRCDPISGHVSLFWYQQALGQGPEFLTYFQNEAQLDKSGLPSDRFFAERPEGSVSTLKIQRTQQEDSAVYLCASSLTRFSGNTIYFGEGSWLTVV.